A single sample is the source of the 20 T cell receptor beta chains below, sequenced in a study of T cells in Graves' hyperthyroidism and ophthalmopathy. TCR beta CDR3 sequences were amplified from RNA transcripts. RT-PCR in the first round (using the HTBI primer set) targeted the TCR CDR3. TCRdb reprocessed the multiplex PCR reads via MiXCR and lists one record per CDR3 protein. The sample comprises hundreds of thousands of distinct CDR3 sequences, about 13% of which are singletons, and 9.2% rests with the top ten. The material sequenced was blood. Source of these receptors: a woman aged 18-29 years with Graves' hyperthyroidism.

This clonotype was counted at least ten times. The chain couples TRBV11-2 to TRBJ1-1, with a weak D call TRBD1 (6 bases). V was trimmed by 4 bases and J by 1 base, leaving 10 bases between them. This CDR3 spans 14 amino acids. CDR1 and CDR2 from the germline V gene are SGHAT and FQNNGV. This CDR3 reads CASSWRQENTEAFF. The CDR3 coding sequence is TGTGCCAGCAGCTGGAGACAGGAGAACACTGAAGCTTTCTTT.

There are many counts of this clonotype. V gene TRBV20-1 combines with J gene TRBJ1-2; possible D gene TRBD1, 6 bases. This CDR3 is 14 amino acids long. Germline CDR1 and CDR2: DFQATT and SNEGSKA (reference sequence). V lost 1 base to trimming and J lost 6 bases, with 15 bases between them. CDR3 sequence (DNA): TGCAGTGCTAGAGTCGGGACAACACTAAATGGCTACACCTTC. Amino acids: CSARVGTTLNGYTF.

In this sample, this clonotype turned up many times. This chain connects TRBV5-8 to TRBJ2-1; D gene uncertain. CDR1 SGHTS and CDR2 YDEGEE come from the germline V gene. Trimming pared 1 base from V and 8 bases from J, leaving 13 bases between. The CDR3 is 14 residues long. The CDR3 reads CASSLIWGDDEQFF. The CDR3 DNA reads TGTGCCAGCAGCTTGATCTGGGGTGATGATGAGCAGTTCTTC.

This clonotype came up many times. This rearrangement joins TRBV7-3 to TRBJ2-7; D is uncertain. The CDR3 runs 14 residues. V was trimmed by 5 bases and J by 0 bases, leaving 11 bases between them. Germline CDR1 SGHTA, CDR2 FQGTGA. The CDR3 region is CASSRTSSSYEQYF. The DNA of the CDR3 is TGTGCCAGCAGCCGTACGTCTAGCTCCTACGAGCAGTACTTC.

This clonotype was found many times. The chain carries TRBV6-2 or TRBV6-3 and TRBJ2-1; possible D gene TRBD1, 6 bases. Trimming took off 0 bases at V and 3 bases at J, with 15 bases between the two ends. Germline V gives CDR1 MNHEY, CDR2 SVGEGT. The CDR3 has 17 amino acids. CDR3 sequence reads: CASSYSVVTGNYNEQFF. The CDR3 coding sequence is TGTGCCAGCAGTTACTCCGTCGTTACAGGGAACTACAATGAGCAGTTCTTC.

This clonotype was recorded many times. The rearrangement uses TRBV12-3 or TRBV12-4 and TRBJ2-3; D unresolved. Trimming took 1 base from V and 6 from J, leaving 14 bases between them. This CDR3 comprises 15 residues. CDR3 nucleotides: TGTGCCAGCAGTTTAGGCCGGAAGAGTGAGGATACGCAGTATTTT. As protein: CASSLGRKSEDTQYF.

This clonotype has more than one count but fewer than ten. The chain uses TRBV7-9 and TRBJ2-5; a possible D gene is TRBD1 (6 bases). The CDR3 is 17 residues long. V lost 1 base to trimming and J lost 9 bases, with 24 bases between them. Germline CDR1 reads SEHNR; CDR2 reads FQNEAQ (reference sequence). The CDR3 loop is CASSLGQLGQGRPAQYF. CDR3 bases: TGTGCCAGCAGCTTAGGCCAACTCGGGCAGGGGAGACCGGCCCAGTACTTC.

In its sample, this clonotype was seen many times. J is TRBJ2-5 and V is TRBV3-1; no reliable D call. CDR1 is LGHDT and CDR2 is YNNKEL in the germline V gene (reference sequence). V was pared by 3 bases and J by 7 bases, with 21 bases between. CDR3 size: 16 residues. DNA for the CDR3: TGTGCCAGCAGCCATCCCACCGCCTTCCGCGAGGTGACCCAGTACTTC. Residues: CASSHPTAFREVTQYF.

This clonotype has at least ten counts. V usage is TRBV7-3 and J usage is TRBJ2-1; 12 nucleotides match TRBD2. This CDR3 region has 17 residues. The J segment lost 7 bases and the V segment lost 5 bases, leaving 12 bases of the junction unmatched. Germline CDR1 reads SGHTA; CDR2 reads FQGTGA. The CDR3, as DNA: TGTGCCAGCAGCCCCTATTCTAGCGGGAGGGCCCGGAATGAGCAGTTCTTC. Translating gives CASSPYSSGRARNEQFF.

Many counts were recorded for this clonotype. The J gene is TRBJ1-2, the V gene TRBV28; unclear D gene. V was pared by 5 bases and J by 8 bases, with 12 bases between. Germline values: CDR1 MDHEN, CDR2 SYDVKM. The CDR3 contains 12 residues. Written as DNA, the CDR3 is TGTGCCAGCAGTGGACCCGTCGGCGGCTACACCTTC. It codes for CASSGPVGGYTF.

CDR3 region: CASSARTSGGGTDTQYF. The CDR3 DNA reads as TGTGCCAGCAGCGCCCGGACTAGCGGGGGGGGCACAGATACGCAGTATTTT. The V call is TRBV9, the J call TRBJ2-3; 15 positions agree with TRBD2. V gave up 3 bases and J gave up 1 base; unmatched junction bases: 3. The germline V gene has CDR1 SGDLS and CDR2 YYNGEE. The CDR3 has 17 amino acids.

This clonotype was counted many times. The chain joins TRBV12-3 or TRBV12-4 to TRBJ2-7; D call uncertain. V was trimmed by 3 bases and J by 12 bases, leaving 15 bases between them. CDR3 size: 12 residues. The CDR3 spells CASSLGFSDPYF. CDR3 sequence (DNA): TGTGCCAGCAGTTTGGGGTTCTCGGATCCGTACTTC.

The chain is built from TRBV6-2 or TRBV6-3 and TRBJ1-2; TRBD1 matches 8 bases. Germline V CDR1 and CDR2: MNHEY, SVGEGT. With 7 bases clipped from V and 5 bases from J, the junction kept 15 bases outside the gene matches. The CDR3 consists of 16 residues. For the CDR3, the DNA is TGTGCCAGCACCCGAGGACTAGACAGGGGACGGTATGGCTACACCTTC. Amino acid sequence: CASTRGLDRGRYGYTF.

Comments on this clonotype: Germline and junction disagree at one end, which may indicate a read error. V usage is TRBV20-1 and J usage is TRBJ1-5; D is ambiguous. Germline V gene data show CDR1 as DFQATT and CDR2 as SNEGSKA (reference sequence). The CDR3 covers 12 residues. The CDR3 nucleotides read TGCAGTGGGGAGGGTCCCGGTCAGCCCCGGCATTTT. As protein: CSGEGPGQPRHF.

There are a few counts of this clonotype. The chain is built from TRBV24-1 and TRBJ2-7; D is uncertain. V shed 7 bases and J shed 1 base, with 4 bases lying between them. The CDR3 sequence is 11 residues long. CDR1 is KGHDR and CDR2 is SFDVKD in the germline V gene. The CDR3 region is CATRWSYEQYF. Written as DNA, the CDR3 is TGTGCCACCAGGTGGTCCTACGAGCAGTACTTC.

This clonotype was counted only a few times. CDR3 amino acids: CASGGLAGNTGELFF. In DNA, the CDR3 is TGTGCCAGCGGGGGACTAGCGGGGAACACCGGGGAGCTGTTTTTT. The chain couples TRBV7-2 to TRBJ2-2, with TRBD2 matching 12 bases. V was clipped by 8 bases and J by 1 base; unmatched bases: 2. Looked up from germline, CDR1 is SGHTA and CDR2 is FQGNSA. This CDR3 contains 15 residues.

At least ten counts were recorded for this clonotype. The gene calls are TRBV7-9 and TRBJ2-5; D is perhaps TRBD1 (7 bases). V lost 0 bases and J lost 0, with 8 bases in between. Per germline, CDR1 SEHNR and CDR2 FQNEAQ (reference sequence). The CDR3 length is 15 residues. The CDR3 DNA sequence: TGTGCCAGCAGCTTAGCCAGGGGGGACCAAGAGACCCAGTACTTC. It translates to CASSLARGDQETQYF.

In this sample, this clonotype turned up many times. The chain employs TRBV4-2 and TRBJ1-1; D gene unclear. Looked up from germline, CDR1 is LGHNA and CDR2 is YNFKEQ. Between the trimmed V and J ends, which lost 0 bases and 3 bases, there was a span of 14 bases. The CDR3 totals 16 residues. In DNA form, the CDR3 reads TGTGCCAGCAGCCAAGATGGCCAGTGGGGAGACACTGAAGCTTTCTTT. Amino acids: CASSQDGQWGDTEAFF.

This clonotype came up many times. The chain has TRBV9 and TRBJ2-2, with D perhaps matching TRBD1 (6 bases). Deletions cut 5 bases from V and 4 bases from J, with 15 bases between. The CDR3 sequence is 15 residues long. CDR1 and CDR2 from the germline V gene are SGDLS and YYNGEE. The chain's CDR3 is CASRPTRGTTGELFF. CDR3 nucleotides: TGTGCCAGCAGACCTACTAGGGGGACCACCGGGGAGCTGTTTTTT. The full variable domain, its missing parts supplied by reference TRBV9 and TRBJ2-2, is DSGVTQTPKHLITATGQRVTLRCSPRSGDLSVYWYQQSLDQGLQFLIQYYNGEERAKGNILERFSAQQFPDLHSELNLSSLELGDSALYFCASRPTRGTTGELFFGEGSRLTVL.

In its sample, this clonotype was seen many times. The rearrangement links TRBV3-1 to TRBJ1-4; possible D gene TRBD1, 6 bases. CDR1 is LGHDT and CDR2 is YNNKEL in the germline V gene (reference sequence). The CDR3 totals 15 residues. With 1 base removed from V and 5 bases from J, the gap between germline ends came to 11 bases. The CDR3, as DNA: TGTGCCAGCAGCCAAGGGGGGGCGAGGAATGAAAAACTGTTTTTT. Residues: CASSQGGARNEKLFF.